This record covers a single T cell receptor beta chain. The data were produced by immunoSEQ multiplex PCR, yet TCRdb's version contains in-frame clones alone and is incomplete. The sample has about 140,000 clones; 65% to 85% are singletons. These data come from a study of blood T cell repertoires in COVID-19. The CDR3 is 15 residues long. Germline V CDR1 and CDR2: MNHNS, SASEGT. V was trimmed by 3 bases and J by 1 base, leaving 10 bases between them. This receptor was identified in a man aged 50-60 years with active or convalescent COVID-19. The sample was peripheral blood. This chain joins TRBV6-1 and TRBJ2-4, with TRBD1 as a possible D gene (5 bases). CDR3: CASSDQGGAKNIQYF. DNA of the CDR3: TGTGCCAGCAGTGATCAGGGTGGGGCCAAAAACATTCAGTACTTC.